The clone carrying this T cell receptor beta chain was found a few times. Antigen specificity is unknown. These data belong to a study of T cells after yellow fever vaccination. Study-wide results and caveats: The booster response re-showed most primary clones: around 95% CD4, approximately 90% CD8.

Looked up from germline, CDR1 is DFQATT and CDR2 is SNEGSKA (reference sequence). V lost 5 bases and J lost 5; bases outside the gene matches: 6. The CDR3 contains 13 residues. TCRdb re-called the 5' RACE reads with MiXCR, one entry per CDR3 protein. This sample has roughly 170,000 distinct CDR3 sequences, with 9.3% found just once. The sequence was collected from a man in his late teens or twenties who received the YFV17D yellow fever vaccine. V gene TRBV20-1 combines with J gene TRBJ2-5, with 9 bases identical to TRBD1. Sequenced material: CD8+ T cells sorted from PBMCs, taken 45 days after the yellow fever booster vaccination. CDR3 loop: CSAPQGAGETQYF. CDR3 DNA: TGCAGTGCTCCACAGGGGGCTGGGGAGACCCAGTACTTC.